Included here is one TCR beta chain sequence, with context. As yet, its antigen is unknown. Assay: immunoSEQ multiplex PCR; the TCRdb copy retains only in-frame clones and omits some. The profile shows some 62,000 clones, approximately 90% of them singletons. This entry comes from a study of OX40 agonist ivuxolimab in advanced cancers. Study-wide context: Recorded diagnoses for dose-escalation patients were hepatocellular carcinoma, melanoma, renal cell or head and neck cancer.

Study-wide results and caveats: Averaged across samples, CD8+ T cells carried more expanded clones than CD4+ did.

This sequence originates from an adult with an advanced solid tumor such as melanoma, head and neck, liver or kidney cancer. The source material was CD4+ or CD8+ T cells sorted from blood, sampled in a trial of the OX40 agonist ivuxolimab.

CDR3 protein: CASSLEREAAYTDTQYF. CDR3 in DNA: TGTGCCAGCAGCTTGGAGAGGGAAGCGGCCTACACAGATACGCAGTATTTT. The genes are TRBV7-2 and TRBJ2-3, with a weak D call TRBD2 (5 bases). The CDR3 totals 17 residues. CDR1 is SGHTA and CDR2 is FQGNSA in the germline V gene. Trimming stripped 3 bases from V and 2 bases from J, with 18 bases between.